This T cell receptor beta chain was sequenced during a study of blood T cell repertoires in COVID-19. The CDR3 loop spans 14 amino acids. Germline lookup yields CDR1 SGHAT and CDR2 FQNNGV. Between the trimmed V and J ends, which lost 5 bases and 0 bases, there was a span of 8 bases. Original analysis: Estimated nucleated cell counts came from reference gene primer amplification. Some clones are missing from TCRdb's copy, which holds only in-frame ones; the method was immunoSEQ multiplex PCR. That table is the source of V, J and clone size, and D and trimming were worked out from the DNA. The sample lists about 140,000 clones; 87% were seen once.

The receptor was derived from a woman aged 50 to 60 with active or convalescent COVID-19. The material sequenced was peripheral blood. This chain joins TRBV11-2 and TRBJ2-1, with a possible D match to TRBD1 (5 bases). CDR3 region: CASSQGSSYNEQFF. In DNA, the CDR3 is TGTGCCAGCAGCCAGGGAAGCTCCTACAATGAGCAGTTCTTC. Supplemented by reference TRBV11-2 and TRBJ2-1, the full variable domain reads EAGVAQSPRYKIIEKRQSVAFWCNPISGHATLYWYQQILGQGPKLLIQFQNNGVVDDSQLPKDRFSAERLKGVDSTLKIQPAKLEDSAVYLCASSQGSSYNEQFFGPGTRLTVL.